Shown below are 17 T cell receptor beta chains from a single sample sequenced in a study of beta chain features in type 1 diabetes. The study, taken as a whole, reports: Researchers report that Type 1 diabetes patients had moderately but significantly shorter TCRB CDR3s across all four CD4+ subsets.

All of the isolated RNA was reverse transcribed, so expressed TCRB transcripts were sequenced. Assay: immunoSEQ multiplex PCR; the TCRdb copy retains only in-frame clones and omits some. The sample has about 150,000 clones, 10% seen once. What these receptors recognize is not known. Specimen: central memory CD4+ T cells from blood. The receptors were sampled from a man under 40 with type 1 diabetes.

This clone has more than one count but fewer than ten. The J gene is TRBJ1-1, the V gene TRBV29-1, with TRBD1 as a possible D gene (5 bases). V was clipped by 3 bases and J by 4 bases, with 15 bases between them. The germline V gene has CDR1 SQVTM and CDR2 ANQGSEA. This CDR3 is built from 14 residues. For the CDR3, the DNA is TGCAGCGTTGATTCGGGGGGTAGGGGCACTGAAGCTTTCTTT. Its protein product is CSVDSGGRGTEAFF.

V and J are TRBV29-1 and TRBJ2-7, with D possibly matching TRBD2 (5 bases). Trimming shortened V by 1 base and J by 0 bases, and 16 bases separated the two germline ends. Per the germline V gene, CDR1 is SQVTM and CDR2 is ANQGSEA. CDR3 size: 16 residues. This chain's CDR3 is CSVEVGEAGYSYEQYF. The CDR3 coding sequence is TGCAGCGTTGAAGTCGGAGAGGCGGGCTACTCCTACGAGCAGTACTTC.

This clone was seen a few times. The chain uses TRBV20-1 and TRBJ2-7; D perhaps matches TRBD1 (5 bases). The CDR3 runs to 11 residues. Trimming removed 3 bases at V and 7 bases at J, with 10 bases between. Germline V lookup: CDR1 DFQATT, CDR2 SNEGSKA (reference sequence). The CDR3 DNA follows: TGCAGTGCTAGCGACAGAAAAGAGCAGTACTTC. Translating gives CSASDRKEQYF.

This clone was counted only a few times. The chain has TRBV4-1 and TRBJ2-3; TRBD2 aligns across 11 bases. This CDR3 contains 17 residues. Germline V lookup: CDR1 MGHRA, CDR2 YSYEKL. V gave up 0 bases and J gave up 4 bases; unmatched junction bases: 6. CDR3 loop: CASSQEPSGRFADTQYF. The CDR3 DNA is TGCGCCAGCAGCCAAGAGCCTAGCGGGAGGTTCGCAGATACGCAGTATTTT.

V gene TRBV28 combines with J gene TRBJ2-2, with a tentative D call TRBD1 (5 bases). Germline CDR1 reads MDHEN; CDR2 reads SYDVKM. V was cut by 6 bases and J by 4 bases, with 15 bases left in between. The CDR3 sequence is 15 residues long. As DNA, the CDR3 is TGTGCCAGCAGCCCGGGCGGCAGGGCCACCGGGGAGCTGTTTTTT. It specifies CASSPGGRATGELFF.

The rearrangement uses TRBV11-2 and TRBJ2-1; 9 bases match TRBD2. The CDR3 length is 14 residues. J gave up 7 bases and V 4 bases, and 5 bases lay outside the gene matches. Germline loops: CDR1 SGHAT, CDR2 FQNNGV. CDR3 bases: TGTGCCAGCAGCTCAAGCGGGAGGCCTAATGAGCAGTTCTTC. Its translation is CASSSSGRPNEQFF.

This clone showed up just a few times. The rearrangement links TRBV7-2 to TRBJ2-7; D uncertain. The CDR3 spans 14 residues. The germline gives CDR1 SGHTA, CDR2 FQGNSA. Trimming took 6 bases from V and 0 from J, leaving 12 bases between them. CDR3 residues: CASRSRVNSYEQYF. CDR3 nucleotides: TGTGCCAGCAGATCCCGGGTAAACTCCTACGAGCAGTACTTC.

The gene calls are TRBV6-5 and TRBJ2-7, with 16 bases that match TRBD2. Germline CDR1 MNHEY, CDR2 SVGAGI. CDR3 length: 15 residues. The junction had 3 bases not matched to a gene; V was cut back by 4 bases and J by 6 bases. In DNA form, the CDR3 reads TGTGCCAGCAGTTGGGGGACTAGCGGGAGGGGCGAGCAGTACTTC. Protein product: CASSWGTSGRGEQYF.

V usage is TRBV11-2 and J usage is TRBJ1-1; tentatively, D is TRBD1 (5 bases). This CDR3 is 14 amino acids long. The germline gives CDR1 SGHAT, CDR2 FQNNGV. The V end was cut by 2 bases, the J end by 5 bases, with 12 bases between. The CDR3 loop is CASSLNQEGTEAFF. The DNA of the CDR3 is TGTGCCAGCAGCTTAAATCAGGAGGGGACTGAAGCTTTCTTT.

The chain carries TRBV2 and TRBJ2-7; TRBD1 matches at 10 bases. The CDR3 runs 14 residues. Germline lookup yields CDR1 SNHLY and CDR2 FYNNEI. Losses at the gene ends were 8 bases for V and 2 bases for J; bases not matched to a gene: 6. Written as DNA, the CDR3 is TGTGCCAGCTTCCGGGACAGGGGAGCCTACGAGCAGTACTTC. Encoded protein: CASFRDRGAYEQYF.

The rearrangement links TRBV28 to TRBJ2-7; perhaps TRBD2 as D (5 bases). Germline V gene sequence: CDR1 MDHEN, CDR2 SYDVKM. This CDR3 contains 14 residues. The V gene lost 3 bases and the J gene lost 6 bases, with 15 bases spanning the gap. The CDR3 DNA is TGTGCCAGCAGTTTGGTTACTAGAACGGGCGAGCAGTACTTC. It specifies CASSLVTRTGEQYF.

The rearrangement joins TRBV12-2 to TRBJ2-1; the D call of TRBD2 is as the table states it, not checked on the DNA. TRBV12-2 is a pseudogene. The CDR3 is made up of 12 amino acids. The CDR3 is CASRPLYNEQFF. The CDR3 DNA reads as TGTGCAAGTCGCCCCCTTTACAATGAGCAGTTCTTC.

The chain employs TRBV2 and TRBJ2-5; TRBD2 matches 11 bases. The J segment lost 5 bases and the V segment lost 6 bases, leaving 11 bases of the junction unmatched. CDR1 is SNHLY and CDR2 is FYNNEI in the germline V gene. The CDR3 loop spans 16 amino acids. CDR3 amino acids: CASRLAGVTGRETQYF. In nucleotides, the CDR3 is TGTGCCAGCAGACTAGCGGGAGTTACGGGGCGTGAGACCCAGTACTTC.

The CDR3 is CASRRDRGAGELFF. CDR3 bases: TGTGCCAGCAGGCGGGACAGGGGTGCCGGGGAGCTGTTTTTT. The chain employs TRBV7-2 and TRBJ2-2, with 10 nucleotides matching TRBD1. J gave up 6 bases and V 6 bases, and 4 bases lay outside the gene matches. In germline, CDR1 is SGHTA, CDR2 FQGNSA. This CDR3 is 14 amino acids long. Drawing the rest from reference TRBV7-2 and TRBJ2-2, the complete variable domain is GAGVSQSPSNKVTEKGKDVELRCDPISGHTALYWYRQSLGQGLEFLIYFQGNSAPDKSGLPSDRFSAERTGGSVSTLTIQRTQQEDSAVYLCASRRDRGAGELFFGEGSRLTVL.

This clone has only a few counts. The chain has TRBV5-4 and TRBJ2-3, with no clear D. The CDR3 sequence is 13 residues long. Trimming stripped 6 bases from V and 2 bases from J, with 10 bases between. Germline V gene sequence: CDR1 SGHNT, CDR2 YYREEE (reference sequence). CDR3: CASNQYSTDTQYF. The CDR3 nucleotides are TGTGCCAGCAATCAGTATTCCACAGATACGCAGTATTTT.

This chain uses TRBV18 with TRBJ2-1; 11 positions agree with TRBD1. CDR1 is KGHSH and CDR2 is LQKENI in the germline V gene. This CDR3 is built from 15 residues. V shed 3 bases and J 8 bases; nucleotides not matched to a gene: 6. In nucleotides, the CDR3 is TGTGCCAGCTCACCTCGGACAGGGGGCGAGGATGAGCAGTTCTTC. This gives the protein CASSPRTGGEDEQFF. The full variable domain, with the rest looked up from reference TRBV18 and TRBJ2-1, is NAGVMQNPRHLVRRRGQEARLRCSPMKGHSHVYWYRQLPEEGLKFMVYLQKENIIDESGMPKERFSAEFPKEGPSILRIQQVVRGDSAAYFCASSPRTGGEDEQFFGPGTRLTVL.

The CDR3 DNA is TGTGCCAGCAGCTTGGGTCGGGTCCAAGAGACCCAGTACTTC. Translation gives CASSLGRVQETQYF. The chain carries TRBV5-4 and TRBJ2-5; D is undetermined. CDR1 SGHNT and CDR2 YYREEE come from the germline V gene (reference sequence). Trimming cost V 0 bases and J 1 base, with 7 bases left between them. This CDR3 contains 14 residues.